This T cell receptor (beta chain) was sequenced for a study of CD8 T cells in ankylosing spondylitis. Study results and limitations: Made up of eight or nine highly homologous variants, a TCR beta motif appeared characteristic of ankylosing spondylitis blood. There was reportedly significant enrichment of clones that were disease-linked in matched ankylosing spondylitis synovial fluid.

5'-RACE, quantitative and with molecular barcodes, yielded the TCR beta libraries. Using its own MiXCR run on the 5' RACE reads, TCRdb lists one record per CDR3 protein. The sample consists of about 440,000 distinct CDR3 sequences, 15% to 20% of them appearing once. This clonotype was recorded many times. Antigen: not known. With 1 base removed from V and 0 bases from J, the gap between germline ends came to 16 bases. Germline assignment: CDR1 LNHNV and CDR2 YYDKDF (reference sequence). The CDR3 spans 18 residues. The TCR was taken from a male donor with ankylosing spondylitis. Source material: blood, either unsorted or a sorted T cell fraction (not recorded which). The J gene is TRBJ2-1, the V gene TRBV15; D is possibly TRBD2 (6 bases). The CDR3 region has the DNA TGTGCCACCAGCAGAGTGATAGGGCGGGGTCTCTCCTACAATGAGCAGTTCTTC. Residues: CATSRVIGRGLSYNEQFF.